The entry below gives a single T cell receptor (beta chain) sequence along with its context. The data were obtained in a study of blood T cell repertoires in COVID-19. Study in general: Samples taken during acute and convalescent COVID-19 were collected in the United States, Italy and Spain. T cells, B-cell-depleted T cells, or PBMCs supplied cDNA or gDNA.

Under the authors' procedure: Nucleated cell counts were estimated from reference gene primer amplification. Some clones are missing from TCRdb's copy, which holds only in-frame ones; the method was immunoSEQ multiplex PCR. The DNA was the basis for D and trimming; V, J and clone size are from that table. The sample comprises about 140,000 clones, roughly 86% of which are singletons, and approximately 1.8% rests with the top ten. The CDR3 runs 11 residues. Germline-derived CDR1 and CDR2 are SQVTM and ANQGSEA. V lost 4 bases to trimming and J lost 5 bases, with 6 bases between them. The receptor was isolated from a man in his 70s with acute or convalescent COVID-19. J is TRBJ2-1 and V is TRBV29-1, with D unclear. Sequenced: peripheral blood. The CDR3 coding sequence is TGCAGCGTTGTAGCAGACAATGAGCAGTTCTTC. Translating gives CSVVADNEQFF.